The rows below give T cell receptor beta chains drawn from one sample of a study of cytomegalovirus exposure and HLA in healthy donors. Generated by immunoSEQ multiplex PCR, the TCRdb table keeps only in-frame clones and is missing some. The table lists some 170,000 clones, about 72% of them singletons, with over 1.2% in the top ten. Sequences were obtained from PBMCs. The origin of the receptors is a man between 60 and 75 years old in good health and CMV-seronegative. Both conserved end residues are part of each CDR3. D genes are given only for firm matches. Some rows mark clone size as missing; the rest say once, few, many or name a class of expanded clone.

j_gene,v_gene,d_gene,abundance,CDR3nt,CDR3aa
TRBJ1-2,TRBV6-1,.,.,TGTGCCAGCAGTGAATCGGGGATGGTAAGCTATGGCTACACCTTC,CASSESGMVSYGYTF
TRBJ1-2,TRBV19,.,.,TGTGCCAGTAGTATGACAGCCTATGGCTACACCTTC,CASSMTAYGYTF
TRBJ2-3,TRBV9,.,.,TGTGCCAGCAGCCCACCGGGGGCAGATACGCAGTATTTT,CASSPPGADTQYF
TRBJ2-2,TRBV30,.,.,TGTGCCTGGAGTGTGCGGGCGACCGGGGAGCTGTTTTTT,CAWSVRATGELFF
TRBJ2-5,TRBV5-5,.,.,TGTGCCAGCAGCTTGGGGGGAACAGGGCTTGGTTACTTC,CASSLGGTGLGYF
TRBJ2-7,TRBV11-2,TRBD2,.,TGTGCCAGCAGCTTAGGTTCGGGAGGATTCGGCGAGCAGTACTTC,CASSLGSGGFGEQYF
TRBJ1-4,TRBV18,.,.,TGTGCCAGCTCACCATCGCAGGGTCTTAATGAAAAACTGTTTTTT,CASSPSQGLNEKLFF
TRBJ1-1,TRBV4-3,TRBD1,.,TGCGCCAGCAGCCCAGGGGAAGGGGGCAGTGAAACTGAAGCTTTCTTT,CASSPGEGGSETEAFF
TRBJ2-2,TRBV6-1,.,.,TGTGCCAGCAGTGAAGGGACAGCGAACACCGGGGAGCTGTTTTTT,CASSEGTANTGELFF
TRBJ2-7,TRBV30,TRBD1,few,TGTGCCTGGAGTGTAGCTCAGGGGGTCGTTGAGCAGTACTTC,CAWSVAQGVVEQYF
TRBJ1-3,TRBV5-1,TRBD1,.,TGCGCCAGCAGCCTCCGGACAGGGGCCGGAAACACCATATATTTT,CASSLRTGAGNTIYF
TRBJ1-1,TRBV28,.,.,TGTGCCAGCAGGGGAGTACTCGCTGAAGCTTTCTTT,CASRGVLAEAFF
TRBJ2-5,TRBV28,.,.,TGTGCCAGCAGTTTCTCCGGGTCGAGGGAGACCCAGTACTTC,CASSFSGSRETQYF
TRBJ1-1,TRBV25-1,.,.,TGTGCCAGCAGTGAACAGGAGGGGACTGAAGCTTTCTTT,CASSEQEGTEAFF
TRBJ2-3,TRBV27,TRBD1,.,TGTGCCAGCAGGTACAGGGGGATGGCAGATACGCAGTATTTT,CASRYRGMADTQYF
TRBJ1-5,TRBV21-1,.,.,TGTGCCAGCAGCGAAAGGGACAGGCTTTATAGCAATCAGCCCCAGCATTTT,CASSERDRLYSNQPQHF
TRBJ2-4,TRBV5-1,.,.,TGCGCAAAGAGCGGTGCCAAAAACATTCAGTACTTC,CAKSGAKNIQYF
TRBJ2-2,TRBV7-2,.,.,TGTGCCAGCAGCCCCGCCGGAGACAGCACCGGGGAGCTGTTTTTT,CASSPAGDSTGELFF
TRBJ1-1,TRBV6-6,.,.,TGTGCCAGCAGTTTAGAGTACACTGAAGCTTTCTTT,CASSLEYTEAFF
TRBJ2-3,TRBV6-1,TRBD2,.,TGTGCCAGCAGTGTACAAGCGGGGTGGTTAGATACGCAGTATTTT,CASSVQAGWLDTQYF
TRBJ2-7,TRBV19,TRBD2,.,TGTGCCAGTAGTATCCCCCAGCGGGGGGCCCCCAGCGAGCAGTACTTC,CASSIPQRGAPSEQYF
TRBJ1-1,TRBV4-2,TRBD1,.,TGTGCCAGCAGCCAAGATGTGTACAGGGGGCTAAGGAACACTGAAGCTTTCTTT,CASSQDVYRGLRNTEAFF
TRBJ2-7,TRBV28,TRBD1,.,TGTGCCAGCAGTCTAGCTGTGACAGGGAACTACGAGCAGTACTTC,CASSLAVTGNYEQYF
TRBJ1-2,TRBV9,.,.,TGTGCCAGCAGCGTTGACAATAACTATGGCTACACCTTC,CASSVDNNYGYTF
TRBJ2-1,TRBV7-8,.,.,TGTGCCAGCAGGTTAACAGGGACCGAGCAGTTCTTC,CASRLTGTEQFF
TRBJ2-7,TRBV5-1,TRBD1,.,TGCGCCAGCAGCGGTTTCAGGACAGGAGCTGACCCTTCCTACGAGCAGTACTTC,CASSGFRTGADPSYEQYF
TRBJ2-3,TRBV11-2,TRBD2,.,TGTGCCAGCAGCTTGGGAGGGCCAGATACGCAGTATTTT,CASSLGGPDTQYF
TRBJ2-7,TRBV5-1,TRBD1,.,TGCGCCAGCAGCCCAAATCCGGGACAGGGGGTTTACGAGCAGTACTTC,CASSPNPGQGVYEQYF
TRBJ2-5,TRBV19,TRBD1,.,TGTGCCAGTAGTGGTCAGACAGGGGCCGCTGGGACCCAGTACTTC,CASSGQTGAAGTQYF
TRBJ1-2,TRBV6-4,TRBD1,.,TGTGCCAGCAGATTCACCCCGGGACAGGGAGGTGGTGGCTACACCTTC,CASRFTPGQGGGGYTF